This is a list of T cell receptor beta chains from one sample in a study of T cell repertoires in ileal Crohn's disease. The assay was immunoSEQ multiplex PCR, and TCRdb's table has in-frame clones only and misses some. The sample has thousands of clones, around 73% seen once. The material sequenced was ileal tissue. The receptors were gathered from an adult with Crohn's disease. Each CDR3 is given with its conserved first and last residue. The D gene is left open where the match is weak. Expanded clones get a size class; other rows say once, few or many, or leave the size out.

cdr3_nt cdr3_aa clone_size j_call d_call v_call
TGTGCCTGGAGAACTACAGGGGGCACTGAAGCTTTCTTT CAWRTTGGTEAFF NA TRBJ1-1 TRBD1 TRBV30
TGCGCCAGCAGCCATCAGGACAGGCCCTCCTACGAGCAGTACTTC CASSHQDRPSYEQYF NA TRBJ2-7 TRBD1 TRBV4-1
TGTGCCAGCAGCCCGACAGGGTTTGAGCAGTTCTTC CASSPTGFEQFF NA TRBJ2-1 TRBD1 TRBV11-3
TGTGCCAGCAGGTGGGGGGGCACAGATACGCAGTATTTT CASRWGGTDTQYF NA TRBJ2-3 NA TRBV5-4
TGTGCCAGCAGCTTATTAATTCTTCGGGAAGGACGTAATTCACCCCTCCACTTT CASSLLILREGRNSPLHF NA TRBJ1-6 NA TRBV7-6
TGTGCCAGCAGCCAATGGCACAGTTACTCTGGAAACACCATATATTTT CASSQWHSYSGNTIYF few TRBJ1-3 NA TRBV14
TGCACCAGCAGCCCCGAGGTTGGCAGTTGGACTGAAGCTTTCTTT CTSSPEVGSWTEAFF NA TRBJ1-1 NA TRBV5-1
TGTGCCAGCAGTTTCTTGGGACATATCTACAATGAGCAGTTCTTC CASSFLGHIYNEQFF NA TRBJ2-1 NA TRBV27
TGTGCCAGCAGCTTGGCTCTGGGGGGGGCGGGTGAAAAACTGTTTTTT CASSLALGGAGEKLFF NA TRBJ1-4 NA TRBV7-9
TGTGCTAGTGCACTCCATCTATGGACTGAAGCTTTCTTT CASALHLWTEAFF few TRBJ1-1 NA TRBV12-5
TGTGCCAGCAGTCCGGGCTCCTACGAGCAGTACTTC CASSPGSYEQYF NA TRBJ2-7 NA TRBV28
TGTGCCATCAGTGTTAACCGAGATTCACCCCTCCACTTT CAISVNRDSPLHF NA TRBJ1-6 NA TRBV10-3
TGTGCCAGCTCACCAAAGACTTCGAACACTGAAGCTTTCTTT CASSPKTSNTEAFF once TRBJ1-1 NA TRBV18
TGTGCCTGGCAACCGGGAACCAATGAGCAGTTCTTC CAWQPGTNEQFF NA TRBJ2-1 NA TRBV30
TGTGCCAGCAGTTTACTAGGGGGCACTGAAGCTTTCTTT CASSLLGGTEAFF NA TRBJ1-1 NA TRBV28
TGTGCCAGCTCCCTAGCCAGCATTAAGGATGAGCAGTTCTTC CASSLASIKDEQFF NA TRBJ2-1 NA TRBV18
TGTGCCAGCAGCCCTCCGGGCGGGGGAGACAATGAGCAGTTCTTC CASSPPGGGDNEQFF NA TRBJ2-1 TRBD2 TRBV7-9
TGCGCCAGCAGCGGTACACAGGGGTCGAACACTGAAGCTTTCTTT CASSGTQGSNTEAFF NA TRBJ1-1 TRBD1 TRBV5-1
TGCGCCAGCAGCTTCCCAGGGGCCGAGCAGTACTTC CASSFPGAEQYF NA TRBJ2-7 NA TRBV5-1
TGTGCCAGCAGCGTTTCACTAGCGGGGTACACAGATACGCAGTATTTT CASSVSLAGYTDTQYF NA TRBJ2-3 TRBD2 TRBV9
TGTGCCAGCAGTACTACAACAGGGGTGGGAGAAAAACTGTTTTTT CASSTTTGVGEKLFF few TRBJ1-4 TRBD1 TRBV6-6
TGTGCCAGCAGTGCGGGACAGGGAACTTCACCCCTCCACTTT CASSAGQGTSPLHF NA TRBJ1-6 TRBD1 TRBV6-5
TGTGCCAGCAGCCAAGGCCTGCAGTATGGCTACACCTTC CASSQGLQYGYTF NA TRBJ1-2 NA TRBV14
TGTGCCAGCAGAAGTATTCGGACAGACTACTATGGCTACACCTTC CASRSIRTDYYGYTF NA TRBJ1-2 NA TRBV6-1
TGCGCCAGCAGCTTGAACGTAAGGACGGGAAATTCACCCTTCCACTTT CASSLNVRTGNSPFHF NA TRBJ1-6 NA TRBV5-1
TGTGCCTGGAGTCCCGGGGGGGCGGGTTACGAGCAGTACTTC CAWSPGGAGYEQYF NA TRBJ2-7 TRBD2 TRBV30
TGTGCCAGCAGCTTCACGGGGACAGGGAACACTGAAGCTTTCTTT CASSFTGTGNTEAFF NA TRBJ1-1 TRBD1 TRBV7-6
TGTGCCAGCAGTTTCCCGGGACAGGTGAAAGAGCAGTACTTC CASSFPGQVKEQYF NA TRBJ2-7 TRBD1 TRBV28
TGTGCCAGCAGCTTAACAGGGTTCTCTGGAAACACCATATATTTT CASSLTGFSGNTIYF once TRBJ1-3 NA TRBV7-2
TGTGCCAGCAGTCGACAGGGGGCGAATGAGCAGTTCTTC CASSRQGANEQFF few TRBJ2-1 TRBD1 TRBV2
TGCGCCAGCAGCTTCGGGAACACCGGGGAGCTGTTTTTT CASSFGNTGELFF NA TRBJ2-2 NA TRBV5-1
TGTGCCAGCAGTGAACTCGGCAGGGTGGGGGAAAAACTGTTTTTT CASSELGRVGEKLFF NA TRBJ1-4 NA TRBV6-1
TGCAGCGTTGGCCCATATAGCTCTGGAAACACCATATATTTT CSVGPYSSGNTIYF once TRBJ1-3 NA TRBV29-1
TGTGCCAGCAGCGTAGGATCCGGACAGGGTAATAATTCACCCCTCCACTTT CASSVGSGQGNNSPLHF NA TRBJ1-6 TRBD1 TRBV9
TGCGCCAGCTCACCGAAGCAGGGGGCTAAAGGGAACACTGAAGCTTTCTTT CASSPKQGAKGNTEAFF NA TRBJ1-1 TRBD1 TRBV18
TGCGCCAGCACCCTACAGGGCGGCGAACGAGAAAAACTGTTTTTT CASTLQGGEREKLFF NA TRBJ1-4 NA TRBV5-1
TGTGCCAGCAGCCGGGACAGGGCGCGTTCACCCCTCCACTTT CASSRDRARSPLHF NA TRBJ1-6 TRBD1 TRBV7-6
TGTGCGACGACCCGAGACAGTACCTACGAGCAGTACTTC CATTRDSTYEQYF once TRBJ2-7 NA TRBV2
TGTGCCACCAGCAGGGACAGGGGCACAGATACGCAGTATTTT CATSRDRGTDTQYF once TRBJ2-3 TRBD1 TRBV15
TGTGCCACCAGCGTTCCGGGACAGGGGTACAATGAGCAGTTCTTC CATSVPGQGYNEQFF once TRBJ2-1 TRBD1 TRBV15
TGTGCCAGCAAGGGGGGCGGGGGTGGCAATCAGCCCCAGCATTTT CASKGGGGGNQPQHF NA TRBJ1-5 NA TRBV28
TGTGCCAGCAGCTTTAGCGGGGGCGGCACAGATACGCAGTATTTT CASSFSGGGTDTQYF once TRBJ2-3 TRBD2 TRBV6-4